These T cell receptor beta chains were read from a single sample in a study of persistence of HIV-infected CD4 T cells. The protocol was immunoSEQ multiplex PCR, while the TCRdb copy is restricted to in-frame clones and leaves out a portion. The sample has 25,000 to 35,000 clones, roughly four fifths seen once. No cognate antigen is known for these TCRs. This specimen consisted of CD4+ T cells sorted from PBMCs after approximately 18-hour stimulation, obtained from a patient who received antiretroviral therapy. All receptors derive from an adult man with HIV who was CMV-seropositive. CDR3s include the opening cysteine and the closing phenylalanine or tryptophan. The order of the fields is clone size, D gene, J gene, V gene, CDR3 DNA, CDR3 protein. A D gene is named only where the DNA matches it firmly. Not all rows give a size; the values are once, few, many and, for expanded clones, a class.

clone_size: .; d_call: .; j_call: TRBJ2-2; v_call: TRBV28; cdr3_nt: TGTGCCTCACATACTAGGAGGGGTGGCACCGGGGAGCTGTTTTTT; cdr3_aa: CASHTRRGGTGELFF
clone_size: once; d_call: TRBD1; j_call: TRBJ1-6; v_call: TRBV27; cdr3_nt: TGTGCCAGCAGTTCCGCCCCGGGACAGGGTATTTCACCCCTCCACTTT; cdr3_aa: CASSSAPGQGISPLHF
clone_size: .; d_call: TRBD1; j_call: TRBJ2-7; v_call: TRBV7-2; cdr3_nt: TGTGCCAGCAGCCCCGCCGGGACAGGGGTCTACGAGCAGTACTTC; cdr3_aa: CASSPAGTGVYEQYF
clone_size: few; d_call: .; j_call: TRBJ1-5; v_call: TRBV10-1; cdr3_nt: TGCGCCAGCAGTGGGACGTTTGAGAGGGCGGGACAGCCCCAGCATTTT; cdr3_aa: CASSGTFERAGQPQHF
clone_size: .; d_call: .; j_call: TRBJ1-6; v_call: TRBV7-9; cdr3_nt: TGTGCCAGCAGCCTAACCGGTATTTCACCCCTCCACTTT; cdr3_aa: CASSLTGISPLHF
clone_size: once; d_call: .; j_call: TRBJ2-7; v_call: TRBV6-5; cdr3_nt: TGTGCCAGCAGTTCGGGACGGTCTAGCTCAGAGCAGTACTTC; cdr3_aa: CASSSGRSSSEQYF
clone_size: .; d_call: .; j_call: TRBJ2-5; v_call: TRBV28; cdr3_nt: TGTGCCAGCAGTTTACCCCTAGGCTCCCAAGAGACCCAGTACTTC; cdr3_aa: CASSLPLGSQETQYF
clone_size: few; d_call: .; j_call: TRBJ2-7; v_call: TRBV28; cdr3_nt: TGTGCCAGCACCATTGAGGGGTACGAGCAGTACTTC; cdr3_aa: CASTIEGYEQYF
clone_size: .; d_call: TRBD1; j_call: TRBJ2-7; v_call: TRBV2; cdr3_nt: TGTGCCAGCAGGGTCGACCTGGGACAGTGGCAGGAGCAGTACTTC; cdr3_aa: CASRVDLGQWQEQYF
clone_size: .; d_call: .; j_call: TRBJ2-6; v_call: TRBV7-9; cdr3_nt: TGTGCCAGCAGCTTAGGTTCAATCTCTGGGGCCAACGTCCTGACTTTC; cdr3_aa: CASSLGSISGANVLTF
clone_size: few; d_call: .; j_call: TRBJ2-2; v_call: TRBV19; cdr3_nt: TGTGCCAGTAGTACGGGACACAGAAACACCGGGGAGCTGTTTTTT; cdr3_aa: CASSTGHRNTGELFF
clone_size: .; d_call: .; j_call: TRBJ1-6; v_call: TRBV27; cdr3_nt: TGTGCCAGCAGTCCGCACAGGAGTAATTCACCCCTCCACTTT; cdr3_aa: CASSPHRSNSPLHF
clone_size: few; d_call: .; j_call: TRBJ1-5; v_call: TRBV6-5; cdr3_nt: TGTGCCAGCAGCCACCAACAGGGTAATCAGCCCCAGCATTTT; cdr3_aa: CASSHQQGNQPQHF
clone_size: .; d_call: .; j_call: TRBJ2-3; v_call: TRBV5-4; cdr3_nt: TGTGCCACCCAAGCCGGGCCAGACACAGATACGCAGTATTTT; cdr3_aa: CATQAGPDTDTQYF
clone_size: .; d_call: .; j_call: TRBJ2-7; v_call: TRBV6-6; cdr3_nt: TGTGCCAGCAGTTACTCGATAGGAATTGACTCCCGCGAGCAGTACTTC; cdr3_aa: CASSYSIGIDSREQYF
clone_size: .; d_call: .; j_call: TRBJ2-7; v_call: TRBV7-9; cdr3_nt: TGTGCCAGCAGCGCAGATTACGAGCAGTACTTC; cdr3_aa: CASSADYEQYF
clone_size: .; d_call: TRBD1; j_call: TRBJ1-6; v_call: TRBV4-2; cdr3_nt: TGTGCCAGCAGCCAAGCCAACAGGGGTGCTGTAAATTCACCCCTCCACTTT; cdr3_aa: CASSQANRGAVNSPLHF
clone_size: .; d_call: .; j_call: TRBJ2-7; v_call: TRBV19; cdr3_nt: TGTGCCAGTAGGCCCGAGTGGGGGGGGGCCGCCTACGAGCAGTACTTC; cdr3_aa: CASRPEWGGAAYEQYF
clone_size: few; d_call: .; j_call: TRBJ1-5; v_call: TRBV27; cdr3_nt: TGTGCCAGCAGATGGGGAGGTCAGGATAGCAATCAGCCCCAGCATTTT; cdr3_aa: CASRWGGQDSNQPQHF
clone_size: once; d_call: .; j_call: TRBJ1-1; v_call: TRBV5-1; cdr3_nt: TGCGCCAGCAGCTTCAGGGAAGGCACTGAAGCTTTCTTT; cdr3_aa: CASSFREGTEAFF